This T cell receptor beta chain was captured in a study of a mutant IDH1 vaccine in newly diagnosed glioma. Described time point: baseline, week 1 (first vaccination visit). Treatment described: pre-vaccination baseline after standard-of-care therapy. Sequencing used immunoSEQ multiplex PCR; TCRdb keeps in-frame clones, though not all of them. The profile shows 80,000 to 100,000 clones, almost 85% of them singletons. CDR3 size: 16 residues. The junction had 10 bases not matched to a gene; V was cut back by 0 bases and J by 5 bases. CDR1 SGHRS and CDR2 YFSETQ come from the germline V gene. The receptor's source is a man aged 35 to 55 with glioma. Some clones in this sample may be carry-over from other donors' samples. The genes are TRBV5-1 and TRBJ1-2; 7 bases align to TRBD1. Sequencing was performed on PBMCs, taken from a glioma patient treated with radiotherapy, temozolomide or both. The CDR3 region is CASSLGNPGTEYGYTF. The CDR3 bases are TGCGCCAGCAGCTTGGGAAATCCCGGGACAGAATATGGCTACACCTTC.